This T cell receptor (beta chain) was recorded in a study of blood T cell repertoires in COVID-19 (dated by TCRdb to the early 2020s). About the study as a whole: Samples from collaborators originated in the United States, Italy and Spain and spanned both the acute and convalescent phases of COVID-19. The material from the prospective study consisted of cDNA or gDNA derived from T cells, B-cell-depleted T cells, or PBMCs. Subjects who had been exposed to COVID-19, were actively infected with it, or had recovered from it provided the deeply sampled blood TCRbeta repertoires that made up the dataset. The repertoires were released in a freely available public database intended as a resource for research on the immune response to SARS-CoV-2. The samples were drawn from two sources: the first 160 participants of the ongoing ImmuneRACE study, and approximately 1,300 subjects contributed by 6 global collaborators. A de-identified subject ID, COVID-19 status, age in years and sex were almost always included in the sample metadata. Where available, HLA class I and class II types were taken from metadata supplied by the sample provider and were not determined by assay-based typing. General study outcomes and caveats: The quantity of clinical and demographic metadata differed by source and by participant and was supplied without curation.

Turning to this clone: The target of this receptor is not known. There are no base qualities to consult, and no much larger clone falls within one base.

TCRbeta CDR3 regions were amplified from genomic DNA using the immunoSEQ Assay, a bias-controlled multiplex PCR. Per the original workflow: The number of nucleated cells in each sample was estimated from the amplification of reference gene primers within the assay. To quantify the absolute abundance of each unique TCRbeta CDR3 rearrangement, sequence reads were collapsed and filtered. For each sample, productive Simpson clonality was calculated as the square root of Simpson's diversity index across productive rearrangements. TCRdb limited this immuneACCESS table to in-frame rearrangements with V and J called. A share of clones is missing; checked studies link under half to unresolved V genes, and the rest is unexplained. Clone size and V and J calls were adopted from that table, with D and trimming inferred from the DNA. Recorded for this sample are roughly 110,000 clones; approximately 88% of them occurred a single time. In total, the top ten clones hold approximately 4% of the sample.

Each collaborating institution followed its own protocols to collect whole blood in K2EDTA tubes. For TCRbeta analysis, collaborators shipped samples in one of three forms: frozen whole blood, isolated PBMCs, or DNA extracted from either of those sample types. There are 17 amino acids in the CDR3, from cysteine to phenylalanine inclusive. Solely the CDR3 DNA is kept, with 51 bases framed from the first base. Germline trimming amounts to 6 bases on V and 3 bases on J, with 13 as the count of junction bases outside the gene matches. The germline V gene (reference sequence) provides CDR1 LNHDA and CDR2 SQIVND.

The sample was peripheral blood. The receptor was isolated from a human donor in a cohort sampled during active COVID-19. The chain couples TRBV19 to TRBJ1-3; 8 junctional bases match TRBD1. The nucleotide sequence is TGTGCCAGTAGCCTCTCCCTCGGACAGGGAGTTGGAAACACCATATATTTT. Translated, this gives CASSLSLGQGVGNTIYF.